The T cell receptor (beta chain) described here comes from a study of blood T cell repertoires in COVID-19 (dated by TCRdb to between 2020 and 2021). Notes on the research overall: Samples covering the acute and convalescent phases of COVID-19 were provided by collaborators in the United States, Italy and Spain. The repertoires were released in a freely available public database meant as a resource for research on the immune response to SARS-CoV-2. The samples were drawn from two sources: the first 160 participants of the ongoing ImmuneRACE study, and 1,000 to 1,500 subjects contributed by 6 global collaborators. The material from the prospective study consisted of cDNA or gDNA derived from T cells, B-cell-depleted T cells, or PBMCs. The dataset comprised deeply sampled blood TCRbeta repertoires from subjects exposed to, actively infected with, or recovered from COVID-19. The sample metadata nearly always contained a de-identified subject ID, COVID-19 status, age in years and sex. HLA class I and class II types, where available, came from metadata supplied by the sample provider rather than from assay-based typing. The full study reports these points: How much clinical and demographic metadata was included differed by source and by participant, and the metadata was provided uncurated.

In regard to this clone: No antigen is known for it. Base qualities are not recorded, but no much larger clone differs from it by a single base.

TCRbeta CDR3 regions were amplified from genomic DNA by means of the immunoSEQ Assay, a bias-controlled multiplex PCR. The authors processed their data as follows. The number of nucleated cells in each sample was estimated by amplification of reference gene primers within the assay. Sequence reads were collapsed and filtered to measure the absolute abundance of every unique TCRbeta CDR3 rearrangement. Productive Simpson clonality was computed per sample as the square root of Simpson's diversity index over productive rearrangements. Not all clones reach the TCRdb copy of this immuneACCESS table, which keeps in-frame sequences only. Checked studies attribute under half of the gap to unresolved V genes and leave the rest unexplained. That table is the source of V, J and clone size, and D and trimming were worked out from the DNA. The sample contains over 250,000 clones, approximately 91% of them found a single time. Approximately 12% of the sample belongs to the ten largest clones.

The collaborating institutions used their own protocols to collect whole blood in K2EDTA tubes. For TCRbeta analysis, collaborator samples were shipped as frozen whole blood, as isolated PBMCs, or as DNA extracted from either sample type. The receptor's source is a woman in her sixties or seventies with acute or convalescent COVID-19. The sample taken for sequencing was peripheral blood.

The CDR3 amino acid sequence is: CATSDPNTGAGANVLTF. The nucleotide sequence reads TGTGCCACCAGTGATCCCAATACCGGGGCTGGGGCCAACGTCCTGACTTTC. The chain uses TRBV24-1 and TRBJ2-6; the D region possibly corresponds to TRBD2 (5 bases align). CDR1 and CDR2 were assigned from the germline V gene as KGHDR and SFDVKD. Including the terminal cysteine and phenylalanine, the CDR3 comprises 17 residues. Of all the DNA, just the CDR3 is kept, 51 bases in frame from base 1. V is reduced by 3 bases and J by 2 bases, leaving a spacing of 13 bases between them.